What follows are 29 T cell receptor beta chains derived from one specimen sequenced in a study of T cells in Graves' hyperthyroidism and ophthalmopathy. RNA transcripts were the template for amplifying TCR beta CDR3 regions. Primed by the HTBI set, a first-round RT-PCR was run on the TCR CDR3. TCRdb called the multiplex PCR reads again in MiXCR, with one record for every CDR3 protein. This table has hundreds of thousands of distinct CDR3 sequences, approximately 15% appearing once. The source material was blood. These receptors were taken from a woman between 18 and 30 years old with Graves' hyperthyroidism.

J is TRBJ2-7 and V is TRBV29-1; tentatively, D is TRBD1 or TRBD2 (5 bases each). Looked up from germline, CDR1 is SQVTM and CDR2 is ANQGSEA. The CDR3 length is 12 residues. Trimming stripped 4 bases from V and 0 bases from J, with 7 bases between. The CDR3 DNA is TGCAGCGTTGGAGGGGCCTCCTACGAGCAGTACTTC. It codes for CSVGGASYEQYF.

This clonotype occurred a few times. The chain links TRBV28 to TRBJ2-3; TRBD2 aligns across 7 bases. The CDR3 has 18 residues. Per germline, CDR1 MDHEN and CDR2 SYDVKM. Trimming cost V 5 bases and J 3 bases; bases outside gene matches: 17. CDR3 loop: CASSPNGGGGKETDTQYF. DNA of the CDR3: TGTGCCAGCAGTCCTAATGGGGGGGGGGGAAAGGAGACAGATACGCAGTATTTT.

The sample holds many counts of this clonotype. This rearrangement joins TRBV3-1 to TRBJ2-3; either TRBD1 or TRBD2 may supply D (5 bases each). Germline CDR1 reads LGHDT; CDR2 reads YNNKEL (reference sequence). The CDR3 has 13 residues. V was clipped by 0 bases and J by 6 bases, with 7 bases between them. The CDR3, as DNA: TGTGCCAGCAGCCAAGATTGGGGGGATACGCAGTATTTT. Translated, it gives CASSQDWGDTQYF.

This clonotype was counted many times. The J gene is TRBJ2-3, the V gene TRBV18; TRBD2 might be the D (5 bases). V was shortened by 2 bases and J by 0 bases, with 15 bases between the two germline ends. The germline V gene encodes CDR1 KGHSH and CDR2 LQKENI. The CDR3 is made up of 17 amino acids. Here the CDR3 DNA reads TGTGCCAGCTCACCATTTACGGGGATAACTAGCACAGATACGCAGTATTTT. This encodes CASSPFTGITSTDTQYF.

This clonotype was observed many times. The chain employs TRBV3-1 and TRBJ2-7; D is unresolved. The CDR3 is 14 amino acids. The germline V and J ends were trimmed by 2 bases and 5 bases, with 13 bases remaining between them. The germline gives CDR1 LGHDT, CDR2 YNNKEL (reference sequence). CDR3 residues: CASSQPPSSDEQYF. CDR3 DNA sequence: TGTGCCAGCAGCCAACCCCCTTCGAGCGACGAGCAGTACTTC.

The chain joins TRBV25-1 to TRBJ1-6, with a possible D match to TRBD1 (6 bases). The ends were cut back, 4 bases at V and 5 bases at J, with 21 bases in the middle. This CDR3 spans 18 amino acids. Germline CDR1 and CDR2: MGHDK and SYGVNS. The CDR3 region has the DNA TGTGCCAGCAGTGCCGCGGGTTGGACAGCTAGTAATAATTCACCCCTCCACTTT. Translation: CASSAAGWTASNNSPLHF.

This clonotype showed up many times. The chain is built from TRBV18 and TRBJ2-7; 11 nucleotides match TRBD1. Germline V lookup: CDR1 KGHSH, CDR2 LQKENI. This CDR3 is 14 amino acids long. V lost 4 bases and J lost 2; bases outside the gene matches: 1. The DNA of the CDR3 is TGTGCCAGCTCACGGACAGGGGGCCCCTACGAGCAGTACTTC. Amino acid sequence: CASSRTGGPYEQYF.

This clonotype has just a few counts. This chain links TRBV20-1 with TRBJ1-6; D is perhaps TRBD1 (5 bases). The germline gives CDR1 DFQATT, CDR2 SNEGSKA (reference sequence). The CDR3 totals 13 residues. Trimming pared 6 bases from V and 7 bases from J, leaving 13 bases between. The CDR3, as DNA: TGCAGTGCCGTGGAAGGGACCAATTCACCCCTCCACTTT. It codes for CSAVEGTNSPLHF.

The sample holds a few counts of this clonotype. The genes are TRBV25-1 and TRBJ2-7, with D uncertain. V shed 8 bases and J shed 5 bases, with 16 bases lying between them. The V gene's germline CDR1 is MGHDK and CDR2 SYGVNS. The CDR3 consists of 13 residues. The CDR3 sequence: CASLPLVGNEQYF. CDR3 bases: TGTGCCAGCCTGCCCTTAGTGGGAAACGAGCAGTACTTC.

This clonotype was found many times. This chain joins TRBV7-9 and TRBJ2-7, with 7 bases matching TRBD2. Germline V gene lookup returns CDR1 SEHNR and CDR2 FQNEAQ (reference sequence). V was pared by 5 bases and J by 7 bases, with 8 bases of the junction left unmatched. The CDR3 sequence is 13 residues long. The CDR3 coding sequence is TGTGCCAGCAGCGTCGGACCAGCGGGAGAGCAGTACTTC. This encodes CASSVGPAGEQYF.

This clonotype was detected a few times. With a much larger clone just one base away, this may be a read error. The gene calls are TRBV7-2 and TRBJ2-1; 15 bases are shared with TRBD2. The DNA end lines up better with TRBJ2-7; the J call may be wrong. CDR1 and CDR2 (germline): SGHTA, FQGNSA. The CDR3 length is 21 residues. The DNA for the CDR3 is TGTGCCAGCAGCTTAGGGCCGGGACTAGCGGGAGGCCCTGGGGGTTACAATGAGCAGTACTTC. This codes for CASSLGPGLAGGPGGYNEQYF.

This clonotype occurred many times. The rearrangement uses TRBV28 and TRBJ2-5; 11 positions agree with TRBD2. The CDR3 sequence is 16 residues long. The V gene's germline CDR1 is MDHEN and CDR2 SYDVKM. V lost 5 bases and J lost 5; bases outside the gene matches: 10. Here the CDR3 reads CASSDTSGSSFETQYF. The CDR3, as DNA: TGTGCCAGCAGTGATACTAGCGGGAGTAGTTTTGAGACCCAGTACTTC.

This clonotype was counted only a few times. The chain uses TRBV5-6 and TRBJ1-1, with 7 positions matching TRBD1. J gave up 9 bases and V 2 bases, and 13 bases lay outside the gene matches. The germline V gene encodes CDR1 SGHDT and CDR2 YYEEEE. The CDR3 is 15 residues long. The CDR3, as DNA: TGTGCCAGCAGCTTAACCGACAGGGACGGGGCAAAAGCTTTCTTT. The encoded protein is CASSLTDRDGAKAFF.

This clonotype came up a few times. The gene calls are TRBV4-2 and TRBJ2-1; D is unresolved. Looked up from germline, CDR1 is LGHNA and CDR2 is YNFKEQ. With 0 bases removed from V and 9 bases from J, the gap between germline ends came to 12 bases. The CDR3 extends over 14 amino acids. The CDR3 DNA reads as TGTGCCAGCAGCCAAGAGGTAGGAGTTGTTGAGCAGTTCTTC. Translated: CASSQEVGVVEQFF.

This clonotype was counted many times. V usage is TRBV30 and J usage is TRBJ2-1, with 9 positions matching TRBD2. Germline V gene data show CDR1 as GTSNPN and CDR2 as SVGIG (reference sequence). There are 13 residues in the CDR3. The J segment lost 9 bases and the V segment lost 5 bases, leaving 8 bases of the junction unmatched. Here the CDR3 reads CAWGATSGSEQFF. CDR3 sequence (DNA): TGTGCCTGGGGGGCGACTAGCGGAAGTGAGCAGTTCTTC.

This clonotype has ten or more counts. This chain joins TRBV27 and TRBJ2-3; 8 nucleotides line up with TRBD2. The CDR3 covers 17 residues. J was trimmed by 4 bases and V by 3 bases; bases with no gene match: 12. Germline V gives CDR1 MNHEY, CDR2 SMNVEV (reference sequence). The CDR3: CASSLYLPAGGPDTQYF. The CDR3 DNA is TGTGCCAGCAGTTTGTACCTCCCGGCGGGAGGCCCAGATACGCAGTATTTT.

This clonotype showed up many times. The rearrangement links TRBV28 to TRBJ2-7; TRBD1 agrees at 7 bases. From germline, CDR1 is MDHEN and CDR2 SYDVKM. The CDR3 totals 14 residues. V dropped 7 bases and J dropped 5; count of bases not matched to a gene: 11. This CDR3 is CASIPVGDRDEQYF. In nucleotides, the CDR3 is TGTGCCAGCATTCCGGTGGGGGACAGAGACGAGCAGTACTTC.

This clonotype turned up a few times. Compared with germline, one end of the junction differs, possibly owing to a read error. V usage is TRBV7-8 and J usage is TRBJ2-7; D is ambiguous. Germline V lookup: CDR1 SGHVS, CDR2 FQNEAQ. This CDR3 has 13 residues. CDR3 coding DNA: TGTGCCGGCAGCTTAGGAGTAGGCTACGAGCAGTACTTC. Translating it yields CAGSLGVGYEQYF.

Many counts were recorded for this clonotype. The genes are TRBV18 and TRBJ1-2; 8 bases map to TRBD1. The CDR3 consists of 14 residues. Trimming cost V 2 bases and J 8 bases; bases outside gene matches: 7. The germline CDR1 and CDR2 sequences are KGHSH and LQKENI. DNA of the CDR3: TGTGCCAGCTCACCAGGGACAGGCGCGTCGGGCTACACCTTC. Translated, it gives CASSPGTGASGYTF.

This clonotype appeared many times. This chain links TRBV7-9 with TRBJ2-1, with a tentative D call TRBD1 (6 bases). The CDR3 runs 17 residues. The V end lost 5 bases, the J end lost 4 bases, and 21 bases lay between the germline ends. The germline V gene has CDR1 SEHNR and CDR2 FQNEAQ (reference sequence). CDR3 loop: CASSLRDDRQYYNEQFF. The CDR3 DNA is TGTGCCAGCAGCCTCCGGGACGACAGGCAATATTACAATGAGCAGTTCTTC.

The chain is built from TRBV19 and TRBJ2-1; no reliable D call. V dropped 3 bases and J dropped 4 bases, with 4 bases sitting between them. The CDR3 is made up of 12 amino acids. The germline CDR1 and CDR2 sequences are LNHDA and SQIVND (reference sequence). CDR3 amino acids: CASSMKYNEQFF. The CDR3 region has the DNA TGTGCCAGTAGTATGAAATACAATGAGCAGTTCTTC.

Many counts were recorded for this clonotype. CDR3 sequence reads: CASSPAGHRGVYEQYF. As DNA, the CDR3 is TGTGCCAGCTCACCCGCGGGACATCGGGGGGTCTACGAGCAGTACTTC. The chain employs TRBV18 and TRBJ2-7; D may be TRBD2 (7 bases). Trimming pared 3 bases from V and 3 bases from J, leaving 18 bases between. The CDR3 totals 16 residues. CDR1 and CDR2 (germline): KGHSH, LQKENI. Drawing the rest from reference TRBV18 and TRBJ2-7, the complete variable domain is NAGVMQNPRHLVRRRGQEARLRCSPMKGHSHVYWYRQLPEEGLKFMVYLQKENIIDESGMPKERFSAEFPKEGPSILRIQQVVRGDSAAYFCASSPAGHRGVYEQYFGPGTRLTVT.

This sequence joins TRBV6-1 and TRBJ1-3; D not certain. The germline V gene encodes CDR1 MNHNS and CDR2 SASEGT. The V end was cut by 8 bases, the J end by 1 base, with 9 bases between. The CDR3 spans 13 residues. The CDR3 region is CASRLTSGNTIYF. CDR3 DNA sequence: TGTGCCAGCCGGCTCACGTCTGGAAACACCATATATTTT.

This chain links TRBV6-1 with TRBJ2-7, with 9 bases matching TRBD1. This CDR3 is built from 15 residues. The germline V gene has CDR1 MNHNS and CDR2 SASEGT. The junction had 11 bases not matched to a gene; V was cut back by 7 bases and J by 4 bases. CDR3 amino acids: CASTRSGTGTYEQYF. The CDR3 coding sequence is TGTGCCAGCACCCGGTCCGGGACAGGGACATACGAGCAGTACTTC.

This clonotype was found a few times. This chain uses TRBV11-2 with TRBJ2-2; 10 nucleotides match TRBD2. The CDR3 loop spans 18 amino acids. V dropped 5 bases and J dropped 6; count of bases not matched to a gene: 15. Germline V gene lookup returns CDR1 SGHAT and CDR2 FQNNGV. CDR3 sequence (DNA): TGTGCCAGCAGCCCTTGGGCCCTAGCGGGAGATAGCGCCGGGGAGCTGTTTTTT. Protein: CASSPWALAGDSAGELFF.

This clonotype has only a few counts. CDR3 DNA: TGTGCCAGCAGCTTCAGGGCCGGAGCCTCCTACGAGCAGTACTTC. This sequence encodes CASSFRAGASYEQYF. This chain connects TRBV7-9 to TRBJ2-7; D possibly corresponds to TRBD1 (5 bases). Germline CDR1 and CDR2: SEHNR and FQNEAQ (reference sequence). Trimming took 3 bases from V and 0 from J, leaving 12 bases between them. This CDR3 spans 15 amino acids.

There are a few counts of this clonotype. This rearrangement joins TRBV27 to TRBJ1-5; D uncertain. V lost 3 bases and J 5 bases, leaving 8 bases between the germline ends. The V gene's germline CDR1 is MNHEY and CDR2 SMNVEV (reference sequence). CDR3 length equals 13 residues. CDR3: CASSFWVDQPQHF. The CDR3 nucleotides are TGTGCCAGCAGTTTTTGGGTGGATCAGCCCCAGCATTTT.

This clonotype occurred many times. V is TRBV5-1 and J is TRBJ2-1; 10 nucleotides align to TRBD2. Germline V gives CDR1 SGHRS, CDR2 YFSETQ. The CDR3 is made up of 17 amino acids. The ends lost 0 bases at V and 7 bases at J; junction bases unmatched: 10. In DNA, the CDR3 is TGCGCCAGCAGCTTGGTTCTAGCGGGAGTAGGAGGGAATGAGCAGTTCTTC. Residues: CASSLVLAGVGGNEQFF.

This clonotype was detected a few times. The rearrangement joins TRBV10-3 to TRBJ2-7; maybe TRBD1 (6 bases). V lost 0 bases to trimming and J lost 2 bases, with 17 bases between them. Germline CDR1 is ENHRY and CDR2 is SYGVKD. This CDR3 has 17 residues. The CDR3 sequence: CAISESFATGKTYEQYF. The CDR3 DNA follows: TGTGCCATCAGTGAGTCGTTTGCCACAGGGAAAACCTACGAGCAGTACTTC.